This T cell receptor (beta chain) derives from a study of blood T cell repertoires in COVID-19. Study context: The samples span acute and convalescent COVID-19 from the United States, Italy and Spain. T cells, B-cell-depleted T cells, or PBMCs provided the cDNA or gDNA that served as material.

In the authors' methods: Amplified reference gene primers provided the basis for estimating nucleated cell counts. TCRdb keeps only in-frame clones here, not all; method: immunoSEQ multiplex PCR. D and trimming were read from the DNA, whereas the V and J calls and clone size are those reported in that table. Among around 120,000 clones, around four fifths were seen once, and the ten largest hold under 2.5%. This clone was observed a few times. With 0 bases clipped from V and 7 bases from J, the junction kept 9 bases outside the gene matches. From germline, CDR1 is SGHRS and CDR2 YFSETQ. The CDR3 has 17 residues.

Sequenced sample: peripheral blood. The TCR comes from a man between 25 and 39 years old with acute or convalescent COVID-19. This sequence joins TRBV5-1 and TRBJ2-2; the match to TRBD2 covers 10 bases. The CDR3 sequence: CASSLARSGRAHGELFF. In nucleotides, the CDR3 is TGCGCCAGCAGCTTGGCCAGGAGCGGGAGGGCACACGGGGAGCTGTTTTTT.